These T cell receptor beta chains were read from a single sample in a study of beta chain features in type 1 diabetes. The assay was immunoSEQ multiplex PCR, and TCRdb's table has in-frame clones only and misses some. The table includes 400,000 to 500,000 clones, approximately 15% detected once. Sequenced input: naive CD4+ T cells from blood. The receptors here all came from a man aged 25-45 years in good health. CDR3s include the opening cysteine and the closing phenylalanine or tryptophan. Each record gives: clone size, CDR3 length, D gene, V gene, J gene, CDR3 protein, CDR3 DNA. A D gene is named only where the DNA matches it firmly. Some rows have no size entry. The others give once, few or many, or a class for an expanded clone.

NA,12,NA,TRBV2,TRBJ2-5,CASNRFQETQYF,TGTGCCAGCAATCGGTTTCAAGAGACCCAGTACTTC
NA,11,NA,TRBV29-1,TRBJ1-1,CSVVGTYEAFF,TGCAGCGTCGTTGGGACATATGAAGCTTTCTTT
NA,14,TRBD2,TRBV7-9,TRBJ2-5,CASSSTSGAETQYF,TGTGCCAGCAGCTCGACTAGCGGGGCGGAGACCCAGTACTTC
few,16,NA,TRBV4-3,TRBJ2-1,CASSQIITVAYNEQFF,TGCGCCAGCAGCCAAATCATCACAGTGGCCTACAATGAGCAGTTCTTC
few,14,TRBD1,TRBV9,TRBJ2-3,CASRGTGATDTQYF,TGTGCCAGCAGAGGGACAGGGGCCACAGATACGCAGTATTTT
few,18,NA,TRBV7-2,TRBJ2-4,CASSLAPRGLLAKNIQYF,TGTGCCAGCAGCTTAGCACCAAGGGGCCTATTAGCCAAAAACATTCAGTACTTC
few,17,NA,TRBV4-3,TRBJ2-1,CASSQDWRTWTVNEQFF,TGCGCCAGCAGCCAAGATTGGCGAACATGGACAGTCAATGAGCAGTTCTTC
NA,16,TRBD1,TRBV27,TRBJ2-4,CASSRDRKIAKNIQYF,TGTGCCAGCAGTAGGGACAGAAAGATAGCCAAAAACATTCAGTACTTC
NA,15,TRBD2,TRBV2,TRBJ2-5,CACRLAGVYQETQYF,TGTGCCTGTCGACTAGCGGGGGTGTACCAAGAGACCCAGTACTTC
few,13,TRBD1,TRBV19,TRBJ1-1,CASSKTGRTEAFF,TGTGCCAGTAGTAAGACAGGGCGGACTGAAGCTTTCTTT
NA,13,NA,TRBV7-2,TRBJ2-5,CASSGPVQETQYF,TGTGCCAGCAGCGGCCCGGTCCAAGAGACCCAGTACTTC
few,14,TRBD2,TRBV7-3,TRBJ2-3,CASSPAGGTDTQYF,TGTGCCAGCAGCCCAGCGGGAGGCACAGATACGCAGTATTTT
NA,14,NA,TRBV18,TRBJ2-7,CASSPRDTSYEQYF,TGTGCCAGCTCACCAAGGGACACGTCCTACGAGCAGTACTTC
NA,14,NA,TRBV14,TRBJ1-1,CASSQDLIFTEAFF,TGTGCCAGCAGCCAAGACTTGATATTTACTGAAGCTTTCTTT
many,15,NA,TRBV4-3,TRBJ2-3,CASSKTGKLGDTQYF,TGCGCCAGCAGTAAAACAGGGAAGTTGGGAGATACGCAGTATTTT
NA,15,NA,TRBV5-4,TRBJ2-2,CASSSGTPNTGELFF,TGTGCCAGCAGCTCCGGGACACCAAACACCGGGGAGCTGTTTTTT
NA,11,NA,TRBV25-1,TRBJ2-3,CASSGVYTQYF,TGTGCCAGCAGTGGGGTTTATACGCAGTATTTT
few,15,NA,TRBV4-1,TRBJ1-4,CASRQIYSLSEKLFF,TGCGCCAGCAGACAGATCTACAGCCTTAGTGAAAAACTGTTTTTT
few,15,TRBD1,TRBV7-2,TRBJ2-1,CASSPGQGLYNEQFF,TGTGCCAGCAGCCCCGGACAGGGCCTCTACAATGAGCAGTTCTTC
NA,16,TRBD1,TRBV7-9,TRBJ2-3,CASRSTRDRGTDTQYF,TGTGCCAGCAGGTCGACCCGGGACAGGGGAACAGATACGCAGTATTTT
NA,12,NA,TRBV10-3,TRBJ2-3,CAISAAEDTQYF,TGTGCCATCAGTGCAGCGGAGGATACGCAGTATTTT
few,15,TRBD1,TRBV19,TRBJ1-4,CASSGQGLANEKLFF,TGTGCCAGTAGCGGACAGGGATTAGCTAATGAAAAACTGTTTTTT
few,14,NA,TRBV7-9,TRBJ1-1,CASSLGQTNTEAFF,TGTGCCAGCAGTTTAGGGCAGACGAACACTGAAGCTTTCTTT
few,14,NA,TRBV7-2,TRBJ2-1,CASSLAGTYNEQFF,TGTGCCAGCAGCTTGGCAGGTACCTACAATGAGCAGTTCTTC
few,13,NA,TRBV5-6,TRBJ2-1,CASSRDFYNEQFF,TGTGCCAGCAGTCGGGACTTTTACAATGAGCAGTTCTTC
NA,14,NA,TRBV30,TRBJ1-1,CAWTPGRRNTEAFF,TGTGCCTGGACCCCGGGACGGCGGAACACTGAAGCTTTCTTT
few,13,NA,TRBV11-2,TRBJ2-7,CASSRAVSYEQYF,TGTGCCAGCAGCCGGGCCGTTTCCTACGAGCAGTACTTC
few,14,NA,TRBV5-1,TRBJ1-4,CASSSVATNEKLFF,TGCGCCAGCAGCTCGGTGGCAACTAATGAAAAACTGTTTTTT
few,14,NA,TRBV9,TRBJ2-3,CASSVPGRGDTQYF,TGTGCCAGCAGCGTCCCCGGGCGAGGAGATACGCAGTATTTT
NA,15,TRBD2,TRBV9,TRBJ2-1,CASSGTSSSYNEQFF,TGTGCCAGCAGCGGGACTAGCAGCTCCTACAATGAGCAGTTCTTC
NA,16,NA,TRBV6-1,TRBJ2-5,CASSETPPGGLETQYF,TGTGCCAGCAGTGAAACCCCACCCGGGGGCCTGGAGACCCAGTACTTC
few,13,NA,TRBV10-3,TRBJ2-2,CAISGWMTGELFF,TGTGCCATCAGTGGGTGGATGACCGGGGAGCTGTTTTTT
few,17,TRBD1,TRBV5-1,TRBJ2-1,CASSLLGQRSSYNEQFF,TGCGCCAGCAGCTTGTTGGGACAGCGGAGCTCCTACAATGAGCAGTTCTTC
NA,15,NA,TRBV9,TRBJ2-2,CASSVEGRATGELFF,TGTGCCAGCAGCGTAGAAGGCAGGGCAACCGGGGAGCTGTTTTTT
few,15,TRBD2,TRBV30,TRBJ2-1,CAWTQRLAGENEQFF,TGTGCCTGGACCCAGAGACTAGCGGGAGAGAATGAGCAGTTCTTC
few,14,NA,TRBV7-2,TRBJ2-7,CASSLAGSSYEQYF,TGTGCCAGCAGCTTAGCGGGTAGCTCCTACGAGCAGTACTTC
few,13,NA,TRBV25-1,TRBJ1-2,CASSEHGQGGYTF,TGTGCCAGCAGTGAGCACGGCCAGGGTGGCTACACCTTC
NA,16,TRBD2,TRBV19,TRBJ2-5,CASSIGRVSLQETQYF,TGTGCCAGTAGTATTGGGAGGGTTAGTCTACAAGAGACCCAGTACTTC
NA,14,NA,TRBV10-3,TRBJ1-1,CAISDRMNLNGAFF,TGTGCCATCAGTGATCGGATGAACCTCAACGGCGCTTTCTTT
few,15,NA,TRBV2,TRBJ2-5,CASSLQGSPSETQYF,TGTGCCAGCAGTCTACAGGGATCCCCCTCGGAGACCCAGTACTTC
NA,14,TRBD2,TRBV2,TRBJ2-1,CASSEGLVSREQFF,TGTGCCAGCAGTGAGGGACTAGTTTCTCGCGAGCAGTTCTTC
few,16,TRBD2,TRBV5-6,TRBJ2-1,CASSFTSVNSYNEQFF,TGTGCCAGCAGCTTTACTAGCGTAAACTCCTACAATGAGCAGTTCTTC
NA,14,TRBD2,TRBV18,TRBJ2-5,CASTGLAGGETQYF,TGTGCCAGCACGGGACTAGCGGGAGGAGAGACCCAGTACTTC
NA,14,NA,TRBV28,TRBJ1-2,CASRDLRLNYGYTF,TGTGCCAGCAGAGATCTACGACTTAACTATGGCTACACCTTC